These 21 T cell receptor beta chains were sequenced from one sample in a study of human T cells and chemical hapten exposure. Documented time point: patch test 2, 6 weeks after DPC sensitization. Noted treatment: therapeutic diphenylcyclopropenone sensitization with weekly scalp DPC. TCRdb reprocessed the RACE reads via MiXCR and lists one record per CDR3 protein. This repertoire shows 95,000 or so distinct CDR3 sequences, approximately 10% found once; its top ten account for about 3%. The starting material was whole blood, obtained in connection with sensitization to the hapten diphenylcyclopropenone (DPC). All receptors come from a woman in her thirties or forties with alopecia areata. Some clones in this sample may be carry-over from other donors' samples.

V and J are TRBV19 and TRBJ1-2, with 7 bases lining up with TRBD1. CDR1 is LNHDA and CDR2 is SQIVND in the germline V gene (reference sequence). The trim removed 1 base at V and 2 bases at J, leaving 4 bases unmatched. The CDR3 spans 15 residues. The CDR3 loop is CASSIVGTANYGYTF. The CDR3 coding sequence is TGTGCCAGTAGTATAGTGGGGACAGCAAACTATGGCTACACCTTC.

This clonotype was counted between two and nine times. One end of the junction does not line up with germline, which may come from a read error. This chain joins TRBV19 and TRBJ2-3; the D call may be TRBD1 or TRBD2 (5 bases each). This CDR3 is 11 amino acids long. Germline assignment: CDR1 LNHDA and CDR2 SQIVND (reference sequence). The CDR3 nucleotides read TGTGCCAGTAGTACGGGGACCCTCTGGGATTTT. Its translation: CASSTGTLWDF. Variable domain in full (rest from reference TRBV19 and TRBJ2-3): DGGITQSPKYLFRKEGQNVTLSCEQNLNHDAMYWYRQDPGQGLRLIYYSQIVNDFQKGDIAEGYSVSREKKESFPLTVTSAQKNPTAFYLCASSTGTLWDFGPGTRLTVL.

This clonotype was detected only a few times. V usage is TRBV6-2 or TRBV6-3 and J usage is TRBJ1-5; tentative D call: TRBD1 (5 bases). Germline CDR1 and CDR2: MNHEY and SVGEGT. Trimming cost V 7 bases and J 2 bases, with 15 bases left between them. This CDR3 has 15 residues. The CDR3 nucleotides read TGTGCCAGCACCAAGGGGCCAGGCCGCAATCAGCCCCAGCATTTT. Translated: CASTKGPGRNQPQHF.

This clonotype appeared many times. The chain uses TRBV4-1 and TRBJ2-2; tentatively, D is TRBD1 (5 bases). With 4 bases removed from V and 7 bases from J, the gap between germline ends came to 13 bases. Germline lookup yields CDR1 MGHRA and CDR2 YSYEKL. This CDR3 is 14 amino acids long. CDR3 nucleotides: TGCGCCAGCAGCCTTCAGGGATTTGGCGGGGAGCTGTTTTTT. This gives the protein CASSLQGFGGELFF.

This clonotype was recorded a few times. The chain uses TRBV25-1 and TRBJ2-4, with D possibly matching TRBD1 (5 bases). V was trimmed by 0 bases and J by 2 bases, leaving 11 bases between them. Germline CDR1 MGHDK, CDR2 SYGVNS. The CDR3 spans 16 residues. The CDR3 coding sequence is TGTGCCAGCAGTGAATATCGGTCAGGGCCCAAAAACATTCAGTACTTC. This translates into CASSEYRSGPKNIQYF.

J is TRBJ2-5 and V is TRBV7-2; perhaps TRBD2 as D (6 bases). CDR1 and CDR2 from the germline V gene are SGHTA and FQGNSA. The CDR3 consists of 16 residues. Trimming took off 4 bases at V and 2 bases at J, with 17 bases between the two ends. The CDR3 DNA reads TGTGCCAGCAGCTCAGTGGGGATGGGAGGTCAAGAGACCCAGTACTTC. The encoded protein is CASSSVGMGGQETQYF.

V gene TRBV6-5 combines with J gene TRBJ2-3, with D unclear. Germline-derived CDR1 and CDR2 are MNHEY and SVGAGI. This CDR3 has 15 residues. V lost 6 bases and J lost 2, with 15 bases in between. CDR3 DNA sequence: TGTGCCAGCAGGTTGTGGCTGGACCCCACAGATACGCAGTATTTT. Its protein is CASRLWLDPTDTQYF.

This clonotype turned up a few times. The V and J genes are TRBV11-2 and TRBJ2-1; unclear D gene. CDR1 and CDR2 (germline): SGHAT, FQNNGV. V lost 4 bases to trimming and J lost 0 bases, with 13 bases between them. The CDR3 runs to 16 residues. The CDR3 reads CASSSPGSSSYNEQFF. The CDR3 region has the DNA TGTGCCAGCAGCTCGCCCGGATCCTCCTCCTACAATGAGCAGTTCTTC.

This clonotype was counted at least ten times. The CDR3 sequence: CASSLAPGKETQYF. DNA of the CDR3: TGTGCCAGCAGCTTAGCCCCAGGGAAGGAGACCCAGTACTTC. The chain carries TRBV7-2 and TRBJ2-5; D might be TRBD1 (5 bases). Germline-derived CDR1 and CDR2 are SGHTA and FQGNSA. The CDR3 contains 14 residues. V shed 0 bases and J shed 5 bases, with 10 bases lying between them.

This clonotype was counted many times. This sequence joins TRBV5-4 and TRBJ1-2, with D tentatively TRBD1 (6 bases). Germline CDR1 SGHNT, CDR2 YYREEE (reference sequence). V lost 4 bases and J 2 bases, leaving 18 bases between the germline ends. The CDR3 length is 16 residues. Here the CDR3 reads CASSLLTGHNNYGYTF. CDR3 sequence (DNA): TGTGCCAGCAGCCTACTCACGGGACATAACAACTATGGCTACACCTTC.

V and J are TRBV12-3 or TRBV12-4 and TRBJ1-1; no clear D. Trimming left V 7 bases short and J 0 bases short, with 12 bases between. The CDR3 contains 14 residues. CDR3 sequence (DNA): TGTGCCAGCAATCGATCGCCGGTGAACACTGAAGCTTTCTTT. It specifies CASNRSPVNTEAFF.

This clonotype was counted a few times. The gene calls are TRBV4-3 and TRBJ1-6, with 8 bases fitting TRBD1. The V and J ends lost 1 base and 7 bases, in that order; junction bases with no gene match: 3. Germline CDR1 reads LGHNA; CDR2 reads YSLEER. The CDR3 loop spans 15 amino acids. In DNA, the CDR3 is TGCGCCAGCAGCCAAGCCAACAGGGGGAATTCACCCCTCCACTTT. Encoded protein: CASSQANRGNSPLHF.

This clonotype was counted ten times or more. The chain combines TRBV12-3 or TRBV12-4 with TRBJ1-5; no reliable D call. This CDR3 is 11 amino acids long. The V end was cut by 2 bases, the J end by 9 bases, with 5 bases between. CDR3 nucleotides: TGTGCCAGCAGTTTACGGGGGCCCCAGCATTTT. It yields the protein CASSLRGPQHF.

This clonotype has ten or more counts. This chain connects TRBV30 to TRBJ1-2; D remains ambiguous. The germline V gene encodes CDR1 GTSNPN and CDR2 SVGIG (reference sequence). With 3 bases removed from V and 0 bases from J, the gap between germline ends came to 14 bases. The length of the CDR3 is 15 residues. This CDR3 reads CAWREPGSPNYGYTF. CDR3 sequence (DNA): TGTGCCTGGAGGGAGCCGGGATCGCCTAACTATGGCTACACCTTC.

This chain joins TRBV4-2 and TRBJ2-7, with D possibly being TRBD2 (6 bases). Trimming took off 2 bases at V and 7 bases at J, with 9 bases between the two ends. CDR1 is LGHNA, CDR2 YNFKEQ, per germline. The CDR3 is 12 amino acids. The CDR3 protein is CASSQNGGEQYF. CDR3 DNA: TGTGCCAGCAGCCAAAATGGGGGGGAGCAGTACTTC.

J is TRBJ2-4 and V is TRBV12-3 or TRBV12-4; 8 bases match TRBD2. J gave up 8 bases and V 8 bases, and 11 bases lay outside the gene matches. This CDR3 spans 14 amino acids. The CDR3 nucleotides are TGTGCCAGCCAAAGAGCGGGGGATCTGGACATTCAGTACTTC. Translated, it gives CASQRAGDLDIQYF.

This clonotype was counted a few times. The genes are TRBV3-1 and TRBJ2-5; 9 bases map to TRBD2. Unmatched junction bases numbered 4, after V lost 9 bases and J lost 5 bases. The CDR3 sequence is 12 residues long. Germline CDR1 LGHDT, CDR2 YNNKEL (reference sequence). CDR3 nucleotide sequence: TGTGCCAGTAAGCGGGGGGCGGAGACCCAGTACTTC. Translated, it gives CASKRGAETQYF.

This clonotype turned up a few times. This chain links TRBV6-5 with TRBJ2-7; D might be TRBD1 (5 bases). V was shortened by 8 bases and J by 4 bases, with 18 bases between the two germline ends. From germline, CDR1 is MNHEY and CDR2 SVGAGI. The CDR3 runs 14 residues. CDR3 loop: CASSILGRGYEQYF. DNA for the CDR3: TGTGCCAGCTCCATCCTGGGAAGGGGTTACGAGCAGTACTTC.

This clonotype was counted many times. J is TRBJ2-2 and V is TRBV29-1; maybe TRBD2 (8 bases). The CDR3 loop spans 16 amino acids. The ends were cut back, 1 base at V and 2 bases at J, with 14 bases in the middle. Germline CDR1 SQVTM, CDR2 ANQGSEA. In nucleotides, the CDR3 is TGCAGCGTTGAAGCGGGAGGGGGCGGAAACACCGGGGAGCTGTTTTTT. Translating it yields CSVEAGGGGNTGELFF.

Only a few counts were recorded for this clonotype. This rearrangement joins TRBV2 to TRBJ1-6; weak D call: TRBD1 (6 bases). The ends were cut back, 7 bases at V and 8 bases at J, with 12 bases in the middle. This CDR3 comprises 13 residues. Germline values: CDR1 SNHLY, CDR2 FYNNEI. The CDR3 loop reads CASTPGQYSPLHF. Here the CDR3 DNA reads TGTGCCAGCACCCCGGGACAATATTCACCCCTCCACTTT.

At least ten counts were recorded for this clonotype. The chain has TRBV6-2 or TRBV6-3 and TRBJ1-1; tentative D call: TRBD1 (6 bases). V was clipped by 2 bases and J by 1 base, with 29 bases between them. Per the germline V gene, CDR1 is MNHEY and CDR2 is SVGEGT. The CDR3 totals 21 residues. The DNA of the CDR3 is TGTGCCAGCAGTTACCCGGTATCTCCTGGGGGGCGTCGAGGGGCGAACACTGAAGCTTTCTTT. This codes for CASSYPVSPGGRRGANTEAFF.